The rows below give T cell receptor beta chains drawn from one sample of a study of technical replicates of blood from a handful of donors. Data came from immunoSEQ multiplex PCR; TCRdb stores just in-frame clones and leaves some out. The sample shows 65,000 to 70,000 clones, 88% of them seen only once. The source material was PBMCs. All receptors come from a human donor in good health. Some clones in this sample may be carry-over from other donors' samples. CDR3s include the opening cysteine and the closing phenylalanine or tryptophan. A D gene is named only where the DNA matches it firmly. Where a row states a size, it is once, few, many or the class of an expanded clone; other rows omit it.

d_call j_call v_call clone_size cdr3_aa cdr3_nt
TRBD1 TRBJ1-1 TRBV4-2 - CASSQVGTGTVNTEAFF TGTGCCAGCAGCCAAGTTGGCACCGGGACAGTGAACACTGAAGCTTTCTTT
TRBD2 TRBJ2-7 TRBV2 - CASSEGAGGLYEQYF TGTGCCAGCAGTGAAGGGGCGGGGGGGCTGTACGAGCAGTACTTC
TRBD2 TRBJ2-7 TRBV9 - CAGPSGTSYEQYF TGTGCCGGCCCTAGCGGGACCTCCTACGAGCAGTACTTC
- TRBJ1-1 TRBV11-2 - CASSLVDSPEAFF TGTGCCAGCAGCTTAGTCGACAGCCCTGAAGCTTTCTTT
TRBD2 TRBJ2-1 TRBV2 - CASSGSGASYNEQFF TGTGCCAGCAGTGGTAGCGGGGCCTCCTACAATGAGCAGTTCTTC
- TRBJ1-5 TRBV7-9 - CASSQGGGAGQPQHF TGTGCCAGCAGCCAGGGAGGGGGGGCTGGTCAGCCCCAGCATTTT
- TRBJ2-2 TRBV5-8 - CASSPYNTGELFF TGTGCCAGCAGCCCCTATAACACCGGGGAGCTGTTTTTT
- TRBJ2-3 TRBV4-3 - CASSQERTRTDTQYF TGCGCCAGCAGCCAAGAGCGGACACGCACAGATACGCAGTATTTT
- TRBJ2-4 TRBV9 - CASSLGHKNIQYF TGTGCCAGCAGCCTAGGACACAAAAACATTCAGTACTTC
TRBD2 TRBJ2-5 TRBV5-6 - CASSSTSGGKETQYF TGTGCCAGCAGCTCGACTAGCGGGGGGAAAGAGACCCAGTACTTC
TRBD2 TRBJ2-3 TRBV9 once CASSVLAGVTTDTQYF TGTGCCAGCAGCGTATTGGCGGGGGTTACCACAGATACGCAGTATTTT
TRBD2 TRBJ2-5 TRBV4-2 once CASSRTLAGGETQYF TGTGCCAGCAGCCGAACCCTAGCGGGGGGAGAGACCCAGTACTTC
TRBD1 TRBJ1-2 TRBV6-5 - CASSRTGGSGYTF TGTGCCAGCAGTAGAACAGGGGGCAGTGGCTACACCTTC
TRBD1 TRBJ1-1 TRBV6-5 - CASRSEGTGNTEAFF TGTGCCAGCAGGTCAGAGGGGACAGGGAACACTGAAGCTTTCTTT
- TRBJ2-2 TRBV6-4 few CASSDSRSDTGELFF TGTGCCAGCAGTGACTCGAGGTCAGACACCGGGGAGCTGTTTTTT
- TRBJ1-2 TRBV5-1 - CASSSSGTPLYGYTF TGCGCCAGCAGCTCATCCGGGACACCACTCTATGGCTACACCTTC
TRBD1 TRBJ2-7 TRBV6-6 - CASSYSFGTVTYEQYF TGTGCCAGCAGTTACTCCTTTGGGACAGTTACCTACGAGCAGTACTTC
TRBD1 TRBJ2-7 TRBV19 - CASSTGQGTYEQYF TGTGCCAGTAGTACAGGACAGGGAACCTACGAGCAGTACTTC
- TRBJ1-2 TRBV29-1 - CSVEGGGSGGYTF TGCAGCGTTGAAGGGGGGGGGTCTGGCGGCTACACCTTC
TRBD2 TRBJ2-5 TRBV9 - CASSGQNTGRVETQYF TGTGCCAGCAGCGGCCAAAACACCGGGAGGGTGGAGACCCAGTACTTC
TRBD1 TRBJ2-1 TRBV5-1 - CASSETGDTYNEQFF TGCGCCAGCAGCGAGACAGGGGACACCTACAATGAGCAGTTCTTC
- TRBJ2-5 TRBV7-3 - CASSAAVAGTQYF TGTGCCAGCAGCGCCGCTGTGGCAGGGACCCAGTACTTC
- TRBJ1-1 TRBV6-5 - CASSLSGGAVAEAFF TGTGCCAGCAGCCTATCGGGGGGCGCGGTGGCTGAAGCTTTCTTT
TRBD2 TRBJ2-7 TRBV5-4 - CASSLFGLAGVLGEQYF TGTGCCAGCAGCTTGTTCGGACTAGCGGGAGTATTGGGCGAGCAGTACTTC
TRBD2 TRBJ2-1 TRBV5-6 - CASSLYGLAGAAEQFF TGTGCCAGCAGCTTGTACGGACTAGCGGGAGCGGCTGAGCAGTTCTTC
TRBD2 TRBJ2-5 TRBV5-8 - CASSPGLAGVGETQYF TGTGCCAGCAGCCCGGGACTAGCGGGGGTAGGAGAGACCCAGTACTTC
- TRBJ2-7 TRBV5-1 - CASSWQGRSYEQYF TGCGCCAGCAGCTGGCAGGGAAGATCCTACGAGCAGTACTTC
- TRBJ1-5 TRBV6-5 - CASRGGVGSNQPQHF TGTGCCAGCAGGGGGGGTGTAGGGAGCAATCAGCCCCAGCATTTT
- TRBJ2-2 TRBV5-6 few CASSLVRQGTGELFF TGTGCCAGCAGCTTGGTGAGGCAGGGGACCGGGGAGCTGTTTTTT
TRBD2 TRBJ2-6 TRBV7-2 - CASRSDGGGSSGANVLTF TGTGCCAGCAGGTCCGACGGGGGGGGCAGCTCTGGGGCCAACGTCCTGACTTTC
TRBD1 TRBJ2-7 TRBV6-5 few CASSQGAYYEQYF TGTGCCAGCAGTCAGGGGGCTTACTACGAGCAGTACTTC
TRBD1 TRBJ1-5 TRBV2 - CASSEAGGFNQPQHF TGTGCCAGCAGTGAGGCAGGGGGCTTTAATCAGCCCCAGCATTTT
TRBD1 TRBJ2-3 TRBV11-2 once CASSLGGDRGSDTQYF TGTGCCAGCAGCCTAGGGGGGGACAGGGGGTCGGATACGCAGTATTTT
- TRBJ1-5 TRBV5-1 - CASSLDGAYSNQPQHF TGCGCCAGCAGCTTGGACGGTGCCTATAGCAATCAGCCCCAGCATTTT
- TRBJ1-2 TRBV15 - CATSRKPREAILTF TGTGCCACCAGCAGAAAACCGAGGGAAGCTATTCTCACCTTC
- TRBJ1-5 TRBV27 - CASSLGGGNQPQHF TGTGCCAGCAGTCTAGGGGGGGGGAATCAGCCCCAGCATTTT
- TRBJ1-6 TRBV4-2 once CASSQEQGANSPLHF TGTGCCAGCAGCCAGGAACAGGGTGCAAATTCACCCCTCCACTTT
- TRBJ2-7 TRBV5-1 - CASSLGAGRGSYEQYF TGCGCCAGCAGCTTGGGGGCAGGAAGGGGGTCCTACGAGCAGTACTTC
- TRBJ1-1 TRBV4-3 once CASSHSSGYAFF TGCGCCAGCAGCCATTCCTCAGGGTATGCTTTCTTT
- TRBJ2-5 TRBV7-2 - CASSPAGQRKETQYF TGTGCCAGCAGCCCGGCGGGACAGCGGAAGGAGACCCAGTACTTC
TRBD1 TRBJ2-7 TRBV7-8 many CASSLVLGTGDEQYF TGTGCCAGCAGCTTAGTGCTGGGGACAGGGGACGAGCAGTACTTC
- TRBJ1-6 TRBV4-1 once CASGRTETEGNSPLHF TGCGCCAGCGGTCGGACCGAGACGGAGGGTAATTCACCCCTCCACTTT
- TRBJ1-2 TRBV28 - CASSPLIHGYTF TGTGCCAGCAGCCCCTTAATTCATGGCTACACCTTC
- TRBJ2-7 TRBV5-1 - CASSLDSEQYF TGCGCCAGCAGCCTAGACTCCGAGCAGTACTTC
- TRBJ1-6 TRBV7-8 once CASSLARDSPLHF TGTGCCAGCAGCTTAGCGCGGGATTCACCCCTCCACTTT
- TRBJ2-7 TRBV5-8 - CASSLDGLTYEQYF TGTGCCAGCAGCTTGGATGGACTTACCTACGAGCAGTACTTC
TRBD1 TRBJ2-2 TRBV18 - CASSPQTGEQGELFF TGTGCCAGCTCACCACAGACAGGGGAGCAAGGGGAGCTGTTTTTT
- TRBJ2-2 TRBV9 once CASSVYGTITGELFF TGTGCCAGCAGCGTGTACGGGACAATCACCGGGGAGCTGTTTTTT
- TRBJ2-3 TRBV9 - CASSVEGSGRTDTQYF TGTGCCAGCAGCGTAGAGGGTAGCGGACGCACAGATACGCAGTATTTT
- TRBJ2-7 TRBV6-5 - CASRGPDSYEQYF TGTGCCAGCAGGGGACCGGACAGCTACGAGCAGTACTTC
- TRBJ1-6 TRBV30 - CACQGESPLHF TGTGCCTGTCAGGGTGAATCACCCCTCCACTTT